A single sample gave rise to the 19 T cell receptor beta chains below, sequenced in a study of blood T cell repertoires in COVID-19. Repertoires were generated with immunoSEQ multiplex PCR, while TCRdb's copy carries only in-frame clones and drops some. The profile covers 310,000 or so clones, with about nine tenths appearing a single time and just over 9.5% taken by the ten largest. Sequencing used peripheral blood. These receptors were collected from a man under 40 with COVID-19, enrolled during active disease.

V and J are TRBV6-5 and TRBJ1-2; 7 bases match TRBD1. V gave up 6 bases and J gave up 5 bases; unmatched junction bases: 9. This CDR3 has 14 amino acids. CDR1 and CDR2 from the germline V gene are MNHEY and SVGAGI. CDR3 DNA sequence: TGTGCCAGCAGGCGCGACAGGGAAACTTATGGCTACACCTTC. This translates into CASRRDRETYGYTF.

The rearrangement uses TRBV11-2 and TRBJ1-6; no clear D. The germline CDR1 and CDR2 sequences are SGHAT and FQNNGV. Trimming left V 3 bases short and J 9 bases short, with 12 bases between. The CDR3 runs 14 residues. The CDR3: CASSFGVLSSPLHF. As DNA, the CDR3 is TGTGCCAGCAGCTTCGGGGTTCTCTCTTCACCCCTCCACTTT.

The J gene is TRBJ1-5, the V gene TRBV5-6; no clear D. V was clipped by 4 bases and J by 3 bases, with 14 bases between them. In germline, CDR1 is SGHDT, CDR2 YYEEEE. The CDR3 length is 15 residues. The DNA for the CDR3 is TGTGCCAGCAGCCTGAGGGCAGGCCCCAATCAGCCCCAGCATTTT. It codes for CASSLRAGPNQPQHF.

The CDR3 coding sequence is TGTGCCACCAGTGATTTTTCGGACAGGGGGGGAGCTTTCTTT. Translating it yields CATSDFSDRGGAFF. V gene TRBV24-1 combines with J gene TRBJ1-1; 10 bases are a match to TRBD1. CDR1 is KGHDR, CDR2 SFDVKD, per germline. This CDR3 has 14 amino acids. J lost 10 bases, V lost 1 base, and 5 bases had no gene match.

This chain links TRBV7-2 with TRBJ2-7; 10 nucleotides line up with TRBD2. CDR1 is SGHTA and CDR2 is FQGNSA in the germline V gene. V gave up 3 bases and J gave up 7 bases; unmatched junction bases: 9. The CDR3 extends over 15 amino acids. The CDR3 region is CASSFRSSGRYEQYF. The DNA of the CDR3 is TGTGCCAGCAGCTTCAGATCTAGCGGGAGATATGAGCAGTACTTC.

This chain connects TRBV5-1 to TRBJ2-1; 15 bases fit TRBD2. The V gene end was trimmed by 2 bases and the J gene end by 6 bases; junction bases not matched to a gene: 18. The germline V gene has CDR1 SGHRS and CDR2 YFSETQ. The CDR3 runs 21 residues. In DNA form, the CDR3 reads TGCGCCAGCAGCTTAAGGAAACCGGGACTAGCGGGGGGTCAACTTACCAATGAGCAGTTCTTC. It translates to CASSLRKPGLAGGQLTNEQFF.

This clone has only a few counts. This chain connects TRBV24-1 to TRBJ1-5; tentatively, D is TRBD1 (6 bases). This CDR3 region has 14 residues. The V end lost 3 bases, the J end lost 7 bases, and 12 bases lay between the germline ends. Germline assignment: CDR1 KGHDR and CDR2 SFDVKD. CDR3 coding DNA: TGTGCCACCAGTGATATCACAGGGTGGCAGCCCCAGCATTTT. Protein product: CATSDITGWQPQHF.

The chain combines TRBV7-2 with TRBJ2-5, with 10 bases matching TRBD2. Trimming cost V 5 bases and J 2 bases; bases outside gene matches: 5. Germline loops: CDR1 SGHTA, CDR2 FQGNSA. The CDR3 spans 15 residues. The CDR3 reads CASSLGLAAQETQYF. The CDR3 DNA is TGTGCCAGCAGCCTTGGACTAGCGGCACAAGAGACCCAGTACTTC.

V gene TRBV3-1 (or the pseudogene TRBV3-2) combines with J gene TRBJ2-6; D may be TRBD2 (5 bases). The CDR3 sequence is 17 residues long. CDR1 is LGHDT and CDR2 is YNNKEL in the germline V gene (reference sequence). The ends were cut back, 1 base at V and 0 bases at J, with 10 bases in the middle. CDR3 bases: TGTGCCAGCAGCCAAGCCTTAGGGAGCTCTGGGGCCAACGTCCTGACTTTC. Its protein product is CASSQALGSSGANVLTF.

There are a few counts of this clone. The CDR3 reads CASRRMNTEAFF. The CDR3 DNA follows: TGTGCCAGCAGGAGAATGAACACTGAAGCTTTCTTT. The chain has TRBV12-3 or TRBV12-4 and TRBJ1-1; D is uncertain. V was clipped by 6 bases and J by 0 bases, with 5 bases between them. The CDR3 sequence is 12 residues long.

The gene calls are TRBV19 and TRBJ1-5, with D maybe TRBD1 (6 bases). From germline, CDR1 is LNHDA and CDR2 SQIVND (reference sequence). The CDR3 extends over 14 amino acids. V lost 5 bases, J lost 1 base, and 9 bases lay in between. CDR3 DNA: TGTGCCAGTAGTTTTACAGGGAGCAATCAGCCCCAGCATTTT. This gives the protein CASSFTGSNQPQHF.

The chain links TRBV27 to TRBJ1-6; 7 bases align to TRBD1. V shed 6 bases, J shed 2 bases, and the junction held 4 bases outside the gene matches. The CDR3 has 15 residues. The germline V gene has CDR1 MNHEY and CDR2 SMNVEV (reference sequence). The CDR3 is CASSRGGAYNSPLHF. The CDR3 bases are TGTGCCAGCAGCCGAGGGGGCGCCTATAATTCACCCCTCCACTTT.

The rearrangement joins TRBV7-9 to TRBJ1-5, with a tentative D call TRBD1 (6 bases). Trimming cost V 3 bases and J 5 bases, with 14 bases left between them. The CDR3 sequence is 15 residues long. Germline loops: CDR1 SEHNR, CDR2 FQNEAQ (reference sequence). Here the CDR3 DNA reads TGTGCCAGCAGCTTGCAGGGGAACGGGGATCAGCCCCAGCATTTT. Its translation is CASSLQGNGDQPQHF.

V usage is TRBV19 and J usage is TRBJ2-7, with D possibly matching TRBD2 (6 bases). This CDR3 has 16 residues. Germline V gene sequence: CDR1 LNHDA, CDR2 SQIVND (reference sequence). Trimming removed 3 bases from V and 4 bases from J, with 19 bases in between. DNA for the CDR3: TGTGCCAGTAGTATGGGTGGCGGGAAATCCAGGTACGAGCAGTACTTC. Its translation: CASSMGGGKSRYEQYF.

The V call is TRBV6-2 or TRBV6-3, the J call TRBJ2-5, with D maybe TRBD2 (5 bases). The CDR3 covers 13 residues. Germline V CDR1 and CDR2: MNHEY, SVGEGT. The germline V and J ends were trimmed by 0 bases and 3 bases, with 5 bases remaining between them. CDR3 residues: CASSYSGEETQYF. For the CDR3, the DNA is TGTGCCAGCAGTTACTCGGGAGAAGAGACCCAGTACTTC.

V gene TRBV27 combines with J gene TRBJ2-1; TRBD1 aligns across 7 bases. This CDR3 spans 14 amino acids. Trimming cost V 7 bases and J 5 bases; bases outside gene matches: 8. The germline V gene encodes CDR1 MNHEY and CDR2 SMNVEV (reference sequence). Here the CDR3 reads CASNREGANNEQFF. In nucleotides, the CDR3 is TGTGCCAGCAATCGCGAGGGGGCCAACAATGAGCAGTTCTTC.

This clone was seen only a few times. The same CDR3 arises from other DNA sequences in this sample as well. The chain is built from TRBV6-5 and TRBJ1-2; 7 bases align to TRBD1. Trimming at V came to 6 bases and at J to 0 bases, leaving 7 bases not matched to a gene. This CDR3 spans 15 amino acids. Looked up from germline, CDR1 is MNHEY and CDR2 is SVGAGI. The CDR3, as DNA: TGTGCCAGCAGGTCTCCGGGACAGACTAACTATGGCTACACCTTC. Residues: CASRSPGQTNYGYTF.

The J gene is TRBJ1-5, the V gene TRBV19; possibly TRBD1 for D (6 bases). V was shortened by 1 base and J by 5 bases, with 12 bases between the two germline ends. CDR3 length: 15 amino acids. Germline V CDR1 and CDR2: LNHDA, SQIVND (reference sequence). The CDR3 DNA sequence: TGTGCCAGTAGTATAGGTTCAGGGGTCCATCAGCCCCAGCATTTT. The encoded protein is CASSIGSGVHQPQHF.

CDR3 bases: TGTGCCAGCAGCGCAAGACTAGCGGGTATATCAGATACGCAGTATTTT. It translates to CASSARLAGISDTQYF. V gene TRBV9 combines with J gene TRBJ2-3, with 10 bases matching TRBD2. Losses at the gene ends were 3 bases for V and 4 bases for J; bases not matched to a gene: 8. Per germline, CDR1 SGDLS and CDR2 YYNGEE. This CDR3 is built from 16 residues.